The clone carrying this T cell receptor beta chain was detected many times. The entry originates in a study of CD8 T cells in ankylosing spondylitis. TCRdb independently ran MiXCR on the 5' RACE reads; one entry per CDR3 protein. In the table there are approximately 24,000 distinct CDR3 sequences, less than 3% of which are singletons. This CDR3 is built from 15 residues. V gave up 0 bases and J gave up 5 bases, with 14 bases separating them. The germline V gene has CDR1 SGDLS and CDR2 YYNGEE. The TCR comes from a female donor with ankylosing spondylitis or in good health (not recorded which). The sample taken for sequencing was blood, either unsorted or a sorted T cell fraction (not recorded which). V gene TRBV9 combines with J gene TRBJ2-5; perhaps TRBD1 as D (6 bases). CDR3 region: CASSVGGLVSETQYF. DNA for the CDR3: TGTGCCAGCAGCGTAGGGGGGCTGGTTTCTGAGACCCAGTACTTC.